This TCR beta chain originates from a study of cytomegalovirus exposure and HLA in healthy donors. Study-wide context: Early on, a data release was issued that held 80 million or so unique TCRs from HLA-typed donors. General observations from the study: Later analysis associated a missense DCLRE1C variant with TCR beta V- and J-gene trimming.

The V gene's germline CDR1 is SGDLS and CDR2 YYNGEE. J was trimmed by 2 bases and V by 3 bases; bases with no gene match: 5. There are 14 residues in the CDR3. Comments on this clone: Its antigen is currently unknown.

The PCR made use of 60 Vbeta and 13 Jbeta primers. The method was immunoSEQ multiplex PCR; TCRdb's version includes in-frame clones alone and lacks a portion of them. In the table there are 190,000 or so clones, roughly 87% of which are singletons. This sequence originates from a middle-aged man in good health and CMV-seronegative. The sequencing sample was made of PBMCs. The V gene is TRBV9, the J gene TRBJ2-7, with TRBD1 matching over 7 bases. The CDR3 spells CASSEPQGAYEQYF. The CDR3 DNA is TGTGCCAGCAGCGAGCCCCAGGGGGCCTACGAGCAGTACTTC.